These 30 T cell receptor beta chains came from one sample sequenced in a study of T cells in Graves' hyperthyroidism and ophthalmopathy. Amplification of TCR beta CDR3 regions used RNA as the template. First-round RT-PCR of the TCR CDR3 relied on the HTBI primer set. TCRdb recomputed calls from the multiplex PCR reads with MiXCR, one row per CDR3 protein. The sample lists around 450,000 distinct CDR3 sequences, approximately 14% occurring once. Material: blood. These receptors were obtained from a woman between 18 and 30 years old with Graves' hyperthyroidism.

In this sample, this clonotype turned up many times. The chain carries TRBV20-1 and TRBJ2-3; TRBD2 agrees at 12 bases. Germline V gives CDR1 DFQATT, CDR2 SNEGSKA (reference sequence). V dropped 2 bases and J dropped 2; count of bases not matched to a gene: 8. The CDR3 runs to 17 residues. CDR3 loop: CSARKGLAGLLTDTQYF. In nucleotides, the CDR3 is TGCAGTGCTAGAAAAGGACTAGCGGGACTACTCACAGATACGCAGTATTTT.

This rearrangement joins TRBV30 to TRBJ2-1; 10 bases map to TRBD2. The CDR3 length is 14 residues. V was clipped by 8 bases and J by 6 bases; unmatched bases: 10. Germline V CDR1 and CDR2: GTSNPN, SVGIG (reference sequence). CDR3 sequence reads: CAGPKREGSNEQFF. In DNA form, the CDR3 reads TGTGCCGGACCAAAGCGGGAGGGAAGCAATGAGCAGTTCTTC.

In this sample, this clonotype turned up a few times. V and J are TRBV25-1 and TRBJ2-3, with D possibly matching TRBD2 (6 bases). Germline-derived CDR1 and CDR2 are MGHDK and SYGVNS. The CDR3 length is 14 residues. V lost 4 bases and J 0 bases, leaving 8 bases between the germline ends. CDR3 sequence: CASSGRGSTDTQYF. CDR3 nucleotide sequence: TGTGCCAGCAGTGGGCGGGGCAGCACAGATACGCAGTATTTT.

The chain couples TRBV24-1 to TRBJ1-2; no definite D call. Trimming took 3 bases from V and 4 from J, leaving 11 bases between them. The germline V gene encodes CDR1 KGHDR and CDR2 SFDVKD. This CDR3 is 14 amino acids long. The CDR3 bases are TGTGCCACCAGTGATCCTGTAGGCGTCTATGGCTACACCTTC. Amino acid sequence: CATSDPVGVYGYTF.

This sequence joins TRBV12-3 or TRBV12-4 and TRBJ1-2, with D perhaps matching TRBD1 (5 bases). V lost 2 bases and J 4 bases, leaving 17 bases between the germline ends. This CDR3 comprises 16 residues. The CDR3 coding sequence is TGTGCCAGCAGTTTAAGCCGCAGAGGGAGGGGCTATGGCTACACCTTC. Translated: CASSLSRRGRGYGYTF.

The rearrangement uses TRBV20-1 and TRBJ2-7, with TRBD1 identical over 10 bases. Trimming removed 1 base from V and 6 bases from J; junction bases left unmatched: 6. The CDR3 spans 14 residues. Germline assignment: CDR1 DFQATT and CDR2 SNEGSKA (reference sequence). CDR3 nucleotides: TGCAGTGCTAGAGCCGGGACAGGGGATGGCGAGCAGTACTTC. This sequence encodes CSARAGTGDGEQYF.

There are many counts of this clonotype. The CDR3 DNA follows: TGTGCCAGCAGTATCACCGGGAGCTACGAGCAGTACTTC. Amino acids: CASSITGSYEQYF. The J gene is TRBJ2-7, the V gene TRBV12-3 or TRBV12-4; possible D gene TRBD2, 6 bases. There are 13 residues in the CDR3. V dropped 5 bases and J dropped 3 bases, with 11 bases sitting between them.

This clonotype was counted ten times or more. This chain joins TRBV20-1 and TRBJ2-7; 9 bases align to TRBD1. CDR1 is DFQATT, CDR2 SNEGSKA, per germline (reference sequence). V shed 4 bases, J shed 5 bases, and the junction held 6 bases outside the gene matches. The CDR3 runs 13 residues. The CDR3 DNA reads TGCAGTGCTACGCTGGGACAGGGCAACGAGCAGTACTTC. Translated, it gives CSATLGQGNEQYF.

The chain links TRBV7-9 to TRBJ1-3; 7 bases align to TRBD1. Germline values: CDR1 SEHNR, CDR2 FQNEAQ (reference sequence). The V segment lost 7 bases and the J segment 1 base; nucleotides outside the gene matches: 7. This CDR3 is built from 15 residues. The CDR3 DNA sequence: TGTGCCAGCATCCCACAGGGGTCGTCTGGAAACACCATATATTTT. It codes for CASIPQGSSGNTIYF.

This clonotype showed up just once. The chain recombines TRBV10-3 with TRBJ1-1, with D tentatively TRBD1 (6 bases). CDR1 is ENHRY and CDR2 is SYGVKD in the germline V gene. This CDR3 comprises 15 residues. The germline V and J ends were trimmed by 3 bases and 1 base, with 12 bases remaining between them. The CDR3 here is CAISDHRAGNTEAFF. The DNA of the CDR3 is TGTGCCATCAGTGACCACAGGGCAGGGAACACTGAAGCTTTCTTT.

The chain employs TRBV10-3 and TRBJ1-3; D is unclear. The V end was cut by 2 bases, the J end by 2 bases, with 13 bases between. The CDR3 runs 16 residues. CDR1 is ENHRY and CDR2 is SYGVKD in the germline V gene. CDR3 nucleotides: TGTGCCATCAGTGAGGGCAGGCTCACACCTGGAAACACCATATATTTT. Translated, it gives CAISEGRLTPGNTIYF.

This clonotype was recorded a few times. This chain connects TRBV5-1 to TRBJ2-5; D gene unclear. The length of the CDR3 is 15 residues. Trimming took 3 bases from V and 1 from J, leaving 13 bases between them. Per the germline V gene, CDR1 is SGHRS and CDR2 is YFSETQ. DNA of the CDR3: TGCGCCAGCAGCTCCCCCCAGGAAACCCAAGAGACCCAGTACTTC. Translation: CASSSPQETQETQYF.

This clonotype was seen repeatedly, ten times or more. The V and J genes are TRBV28 and TRBJ1-2, with a weak D call TRBD1 (5 bases). Per the germline V gene, CDR1 is MDHEN and CDR2 is SYDVKM. Trimming took 5 bases from V and 7 from J, leaving 14 bases between them. This CDR3 spans 13 amino acids. Written as DNA, the CDR3 is TGTGCCAGCAGTCCCGGGGGGGTTCGTGGCTACACCTTC. Translated, it gives CASSPGGVRGYTF.

This clonotype has just a few counts. In DNA form, the CDR3 reads TGTGCCAGCAGAGCGGGACTAGCGGGATCTGAGCAGTTCTTC. Encoded protein: CASRAGLAGSEQFF. The rearrangement uses TRBV2 and TRBJ2-1, with 13 bases lining up with TRBD2. Trimming took 6 bases from V and 9 from J; bases not matched to a gene: 5. The V gene's germline CDR1 is SNHLY and CDR2 FYNNEI. The CDR3 covers 14 residues. The complete variable domain, with remaining parts taken from reference TRBV2 and TRBJ2-1, reads EPEVTQTPSHQVTQMGQEVILRCVPISNHLYFYWYRQILGQKVEFLVSFYNNEISEKSEIFDDQFSVERPDGSNFTLKIRSTKLEDSAMYFCASRAGLAGSEQFFGPGTRLTVL.

This clonotype was recorded many times. This sequence joins TRBV11-2 and TRBJ2-7, with a possible D match to TRBD1 (5 bases). This CDR3 has 15 amino acids. Trimming removed 6 bases from V and 2 bases from J, with 17 bases in between. Germline loops: CDR1 SGHAT, CDR2 FQNNGV. CDR3 bases: TGTGCCAGCAGGGCCCCGGATGGGGCGACCTACGAGCAGTACTTC. This translates into CASRAPDGATYEQYF. Full variable domain (rest looked up from reference TRBV11-2 and TRBJ2-7): EAGVAQSPRYKIIEKRQSVAFWCNPISGHATLYWYQQILGQGPKLLIQFQNNGVVDDSQLPKDRFSAERLKGVDSTLKIQPAKLEDSAVYLCASRAPDGATYEQYFGPGTRLTVT.

This clonotype was found many times. The chain recombines TRBV11-1 with TRBJ1-6; unclear D gene. V shed 7 bases and J shed 4 bases, with 8 bases lying between them. The length of the CDR3 is 13 residues. CDR1 and CDR2 from the germline V gene are SGHAT and FQDESV (reference sequence). CDR3 nucleotide sequence: TGTGCCAGCACCGACTCATATAATTCACCCCTCCACTTT. Protein product: CASTDSYNSPLHF.

The sample holds many counts of this clonotype. The chain uses TRBV28 and TRBJ1-4; D unclear. The germline V and J ends were trimmed by 0 bases and 7 bases, with 12 bases remaining between them. CDR3 length: 15 amino acids. The germline CDR1 and CDR2 sequences are MDHEN and SYDVKM. CDR3 DNA: TGTGCCAGCAGTTTATGCCTCTTCTGCGGTGAAAAACTGTTTTTT. Translated, it gives CASSLCLFCGEKLFF.

Note on this clonotype: A much larger clonotype is one base distant, so this may be a read error. Because it lacks the conserved phenylalanine or tryptophan at the end, this CDR3 is likely a read error. The chain recombines TRBV30 with TRBJ2-7; no reliable D call. From germline, CDR1 is GTSNPN and CDR2 SVGIG (reference sequence). V lost 0 bases and J 3 bases, leaving 9 bases between the germline ends. The CDR3 consists of 13 residues. The DNA for the CDR3 is TGTGCCTGGAGTGTACACTCGAACTACGAGCAGTACCTC. Translated, it gives CAWSVHSNYEQYL.

This clonotype was recorded many times. V gene TRBV7-9 combines with J gene TRBJ1-6; TRBD1 aligns across 8 bases. CDR1 is SEHNR and CDR2 is FQNEAQ in the germline V gene (reference sequence). After removal of 5 bases from V and 5 bases from J, the junction contained 8 bases not matched to a gene. The CDR3 covers 16 residues. The CDR3 sequence is CASSAPSTGDNSPLHF. The CDR3 nucleotides are TGTGCCAGCAGCGCACCTTCGACAGGGGATAATTCACCCCTCCACTTT.

This chain links TRBV15 with TRBJ1-3; tentative D call: TRBD1 (6 bases). The germline V and J ends were trimmed by 2 bases and 3 bases, with 11 bases remaining between them. CDR1 and CDR2 from the germline V gene are LNHNV and YYDKDF (reference sequence). There are 15 residues in the CDR3. CDR3 sequence (DNA): TGTGCCACCAGCAGAACCCGGGACATTGGAAACACCATATATTTT. Translated, it gives CATSRTRDIGNTIYF.

In its sample, this clonotype was seen many times. V gene TRBV28 combines with J gene TRBJ1-5; perhaps TRBD1 as D (6 bases). The CDR3 is 15 residues long. Germline CDR1 and CDR2: MDHEN and SYDVKM. Trimming removed 3 bases from V and 6 bases from J, with 15 bases in between. Here the CDR3 reads CASSFPGAGGQPQHF. The CDR3 coding sequence is TGTGCCAGCAGTTTTCCGGGGGCCGGGGGTCAGCCCCAGCATTTT. The full variable domain, in which reference TRBV28 and TRBJ1-5 provide the parts outside the CDR3, is DVKVTQSSRYLVKRTGEKVFLECVQDMDHENMFWYRQDPGLGLRLIYFSYDVKMKEKGDIPEGYSVSREKKERFSLILESASTNQTSMYLCASSFPGAGGQPQHFGDGTRLSIL.

Note on this clonotype: The junction departs from the called germline gene at one end, perhaps through a read error. V usage is TRBV6-1 and J usage is TRBJ1-4; D not resolved. The CDR3 is made up of 14 amino acids. Germline V gives CDR1 MNHNS, CDR2 SASEGT. CDR3 sequence (DNA): TGTGCCAGCGGTGAGGGAGGAACTAATGAAAAACTGTTTTTT. Encoded protein: CASGEGGTNEKLFF.

This clonotype was detected a few times. The chain has TRBV10-3 and TRBJ2-3, with D perhaps TRBD2 (5 bases). Trimming stripped 5 bases from V and 2 bases from J, with 14 bases between. CDR1 is ENHRY and CDR2 is SYGVKD in the germline V gene. CDR3 length equals 15 residues. CDR3 bases: TGTGCCATCAGTCGGGGTGGTCCCAACACAGATACGCAGTATTTT. The encoded protein is CAISRGGPNTDTQYF.

This clonotype showed up many times. The J gene is TRBJ2-3, the V gene TRBV6-1; 9 nucleotides agree with TRBD2. After removal of 6 bases from V and 2 bases from J, the junction contained 9 bases not matched to a gene. Looked up from germline, CDR1 is MNHNS and CDR2 is SASEGT. The CDR3 is made up of 16 amino acids. CDR3 in amino acids: CASRALAGEVTDTQYF. DNA of the CDR3: TGTGCCAGCAGGGCTTTAGCGGGAGAAGTCACAGATACGCAGTATTTT.

The table lists this clonotype with many counts. The CDR3 protein is CASSPGGQGITGELFF. The DNA for the CDR3 is TGTGCCAGCAGCCCAGGGGGACAGGGGATCACCGGGGAGCTGTTTTTT. The rearrangement links TRBV7-2 to TRBJ2-2; 10 bases align to TRBD1. Germline V gene data show CDR1 as SGHTA and CDR2 as FQGNSA. Losses at the gene ends were 5 bases for V and 4 bases for J; bases not matched to a gene: 7. The CDR3 is 16 amino acids.

This clonotype has just a few counts. The chain carries TRBV7-3 and TRBJ1-2, with 11 bases that match TRBD1. In germline, CDR1 is SGHTA, CDR2 FQGTGA. After removal of 2 bases from V and 6 bases from J, the junction contained 5 bases not matched to a gene. This CDR3 is built from 15 residues. CDR3 amino acids: CASSLGGQGGDGYTF. The CDR3 region has the DNA TGTGCCAGCAGCTTAGGGGGACAGGGGGGCGATGGCTACACCTTC.

This clonotype was detected many times. The rearrangement uses TRBV29-1 and TRBJ1-1; D is unresolved. CDR1 and CDR2 from the germline V gene are SQVTM and ANQGSEA. V was pared by 6 bases and J by 4 bases, with 6 bases between. The CDR3 sequence is 10 residues long. The CDR3 reads CSVVITEAFF. The CDR3 region has the DNA TGCAGCGTGGTGATCACTGAAGCTTTCTTT.

In DNA, the CDR3 is TGTGCCAGCACCGAACTAGCGGGGCCGCGAGATGAGCAGTTCTTC. This codes for CASTELAGPRDEQFF. The rearrangement links TRBV6-1 to TRBJ2-1; 10 nucleotides align to TRBD2. V dropped 7 bases and J dropped 8; count of bases not matched to a gene: 11. Germline-derived CDR1 and CDR2 are MNHNS and SASEGT. The CDR3 contains 15 residues.

This clonotype has a count of ten or more. The chain has TRBV11-1 and TRBJ2-1; D is perhaps TRBD1 (5 bases). In germline, CDR1 is SGHAT, CDR2 FQDESV (reference sequence). There are 16 residues in the CDR3. Deletions cut 1 base from V and 0 bases from J, with 10 bases between. The CDR3 DNA sequence: TGTGCCAGCAGCTTAGGGGGCCAGAGCTCCTACAATGAGCAGTTCTTC. This sequence encodes CASSLGGQSSYNEQFF. Full variable domain (remainder filled in from reference TRBV11-1 and TRBJ2-1): EAEVAQSPRYKITEKSQAVAFWCDPISGHATLYWYRQILGQGPELLVQFQDESVVDDSQLPKDRFSAERLKGVDSTLKIQPAELGDSAMYLCASSLGGQSSYNEQFFGPGTRLTVL.

This clonotype was observed at least ten times. This rearrangement joins TRBV29-1 to TRBJ1-4; D is undetermined. From germline, CDR1 is SQVTM and CDR2 ANQGSEA. The CDR3 covers 12 residues. V lost 4 bases to trimming and J lost 2 bases, with 5 bases between them. The chain's CDR3 is CSVGGTNEKLFF. The CDR3 DNA sequence: TGCAGCGTTGGCGGCACTAATGAAAAACTGTTTTTT.